A single sample is the source of the 19 T cell receptor beta chains below, sequenced in a study of cytomegalovirus exposure and HLA in healthy donors. Primers: 60 Vbeta forward and 13 Jbeta reverse. The protocol was immunoSEQ multiplex PCR, while the TCRdb copy is restricted to in-frame clones and leaves out a portion. In all, the sample yields fewer than 150,000 clones. The sample comprised PBMCs. The receptors shown here come from a woman aged 55-69 years in good health and CMV-seronegative.

The chain combines TRBV28 with TRBJ2-7, with TRBD2 matching 12 bases. This CDR3 is built from 16 residues. Germline lookup yields CDR1 MDHEN and CDR2 SYDVKM. J gave up 3 bases and V 5 bases, and 8 bases lay outside the gene matches. The CDR3 is CASSPTSGRRYYEQYF. Written as DNA, the CDR3 is TGTGCCAGCAGTCCTACTAGCGGGAGGAGATACTACGAGCAGTACTTC.

The chain is built from TRBV28 and TRBJ1-6, with D maybe TRBD1 (5 bases). This CDR3 has 16 amino acids. V lost 3 bases and J lost 1, with 10 bases in between. Looked up from germline, CDR1 is MDHEN and CDR2 is SYDVKM. This CDR3 reads CASSLQGLSYNSPLHF. For the CDR3, the DNA is TGTGCCAGCAGTTTGCAGGGTTTATCCTATAATTCACCCCTCCACTTT. Full variable domain (rest looked up from reference TRBV28 and TRBJ1-6): DVKVTQSSRYLVKRTGEKVFLECVQDMDHENMFWYRQDPGLGLRLIYFSYDVKMKEKGDIPEGYSVSREKKERFSLILESASTNQTSMYLCASSLQGLSYNSPLHFGNGTRLTVT.

The chain uses TRBV6-5 and TRBJ1-1; 7 nucleotides align to TRBD1. Germline-derived CDR1 and CDR2 are MNHEY and SVGAGI. CDR3 size: 13 residues. The J segment lost 3 bases and the V segment lost 6 bases, leaving 4 bases of the junction unmatched. The CDR3 loop reads CASRRGLHTEAFF. CDR3 sequence (DNA): TGTGCCAGCAGGAGGGGGCTGCACACTGAAGCTTTCTTT.

The gene calls are TRBV11-1 and TRBJ2-3; D is perhaps TRBD1 (5 bases). The CDR3 has 16 amino acids. Germline V lookup: CDR1 SGHAT, CDR2 FQDESV (reference sequence). V was cut by 3 bases and J by 3 bases, with 16 bases left in between. The CDR3 loop is CASSFQGNLGTDTQYF. In DNA form, the CDR3 reads TGTGCCAGCAGCTTTCAGGGTAATCTAGGAACAGATACGCAGTATTTT.

V is TRBV5-4 and J is TRBJ1-2, with a possible D match to TRBD1 (5 bases). The CDR3 covers 14 residues. Germline V lookup: CDR1 SGHNT, CDR2 YYREEE (reference sequence). The V gene lost 0 bases and the J gene lost 8 bases, with 14 bases spanning the gap. CDR3 amino acids: CASSLAVGGDGYTF. The CDR3 region has the DNA TGTGCCAGCAGCTTGGCCGTGGGAGGGGACGGCTACACCTTC.

The CDR3 sequence is CASSAGGGWRQPQHF. The CDR3 DNA sequence: TGTGCCAGCAGCGCAGGAGGAGGGTGGCGGCAGCCCCAGCATTTT. The chain employs TRBV5-6 and TRBJ1-5; D gene uncertain. The V end was cut by 4 bases, the J end by 7 bases, with 18 bases between. The CDR3 loop spans 15 amino acids. Germline CDR1 and CDR2: SGHDT and YYEEEE.

A word on this clone: The junction departs from the called germline gene at one end, perhaps through a read error. The same CDR3 arises from other DNA sequences in this sample as well. The chain employs TRBV27 and TRBJ2-7; 7 bases align to TRBD1. The germline CDR1 and CDR2 sequences are MNHEY and SMNVEV (reference sequence). The CDR3 length is 14 residues. CDR3 protein: CASSSSQGFYEQYF. The CDR3 coding sequence is TGTGCCAGCAGTTCCTCACAGGGGTTCTACGAGCAGTACTTT.

The chain employs TRBV9 and TRBJ1-1; 8 nucleotides agree with TRBD1. Germline V gene sequence: CDR1 SGDLS, CDR2 YYNGEE. With 2 bases clipped from V and 3 bases from J, the junction kept 0 bases outside the gene matches. The CDR3 contains 13 residues. This CDR3 reads CASSVGQDTEAFF. CDR3 bases: TGTGCCAGCAGCGTGGGACAGGACACTGAAGCTTTCTTT. Supplemented by reference TRBV9 and TRBJ1-1, the full variable domain reads DSGVTQTPKHLITATGQRVTLRCSPRSGDLSVYWYQQSLDQGLQFLIQYYNGEERAKGNILERFSAQQFPDLHSELNLSSLELGDSALYFCASSVGQDTEAFFGQGTRLTVV.

V usage is TRBV5-4 and J usage is TRBJ2-6; TRBD1 might be the D (6 bases). Germline values: CDR1 SGHNT, CDR2 YYREEE (reference sequence). V lost 4 bases to trimming and J lost 2 bases, with 13 bases between them. CDR3 size: 16 residues. CDR3 residues: CASSLDSATGANVLTF. The CDR3 bases are TGTGCCAGCAGCCTGGACAGTGCTACTGGGGCCAACGTCCTGACTTTC.

The chain is built from TRBV14 and TRBJ1-4; possibly TRBD1 for D (6 bases). Germline loops: CDR1 SGHDN, CDR2 FVKESK. Trimming shortened V by 5 bases and J by 7 bases, and 14 bases separated the two germline ends. The CDR3 is 14 residues long. This chain's CDR3 is CASSRGGIGEKLFF. In DNA form, the CDR3 reads TGTGCCAGCAGCAGGGGGGGGATTGGTGAAAAACTGTTTTTT.

The gene calls are TRBV19 and TRBJ1-1, with TRBD1 identical over 7 bases. CDR1 and CDR2 from the germline V gene are LNHDA and SQIVND (reference sequence). This CDR3 has 15 residues. V lost 3 bases to trimming and J lost 0 bases; unmatched junction nucleotides: 4. The CDR3 region is CASSIPGQMNTEAFF. Here the CDR3 DNA reads TGTGCCAGTAGTATCCCGGGACAGATGAACACTGAAGCTTTCTTT.

This chain connects TRBV5-8 to TRBJ2-6; perhaps TRBD2 as D (5 bases). With 4 bases removed from V and 4 bases from J, the gap between germline ends came to 12 bases. Germline CDR1 reads SGHTS; CDR2 reads YDEGEE. This CDR3 contains 15 residues. The CDR3 coding sequence is TGTGCCAGCAGCCTCGCGGGTGTGGGGGCCAACGTCCTGACTTTC. Encoded protein: CASSLAGVGANVLTF.

Concerning this clone: The same CDR3 is also encoded by other DNA sequences in this sample. The CDR3: CASSRTGYYEQYF. The CDR3 bases are TGTGCCAGCAGCCGGACAGGATACTACGAGCAGTACTTC. The V call is TRBV28, the J call TRBJ2-7; 7 bases match TRBD1. With 6 bases clipped from V and 3 bases from J, the junction kept 5 bases outside the gene matches. Germline V lookup: CDR1 MDHEN, CDR2 SYDVKM. The CDR3 contains 13 residues.

V is TRBV5-6 and J is TRBJ2-7; 11 bases line up with TRBD1. V shed 3 bases, J shed 2 bases, and the junction held 4 bases outside the gene matches. The V gene's germline CDR1 is SGHDT and CDR2 YYEEEE. This CDR3 has 15 residues. CDR3 loop: CASSYRDRGAYEQYF. The CDR3 coding sequence is TGTGCCAGCAGCTACCGGGACAGGGGGGCCTACGAGCAGTACTTC.

J is TRBJ1-4 and V is TRBV7-2; D not certain. Trimming shortened V by 1 base and J by 8 bases, and 8 bases separated the two germline ends. This CDR3 region has 13 residues. Looked up from germline, CDR1 is SGHTA and CDR2 is FQGNSA. The CDR3 region has the DNA TGTGCCAGCAGCTTAGGGGAGAGGGAAAAACTGTTTTTT. Its protein is CASSLGEREKLFF.

The chain combines TRBV5-4 with TRBJ1-3; D possibly corresponds to TRBD1 (5 bases). CDR1 is SGHNT and CDR2 is YYREEE in the germline V gene (reference sequence). Trimming shortened V by 1 base and J by 8 bases, and 13 bases separated the two germline ends. The CDR3 has 14 residues. The CDR3 DNA sequence: TGTGCCAGCAGCTTGTCGAAGGGAGGGGACACCATATATTTT. This codes for CASSLSKGGDTIYF. Looking up the rest from reference TRBV5-4 and TRBJ1-3 gives the full variable domain: ETGVTQSPTHLIKTRGQQVTLRCSSQSGHNTVSWYQQALGQGPQFIFQYYREEENGRGNFPPRFSGLQFPNYSSELNVNALELDDSALYLCASSLSKGGDTIYFGEGSWLTVV.

The chain employs TRBV27 and TRBJ2-7; possible D gene TRBD2, 7 bases. Germline V gene data show CDR1 as MNHEY and CDR2 as SMNVEV (reference sequence). The CDR3 extends over 15 amino acids. V shed 0 bases and J shed 4 bases, with 13 bases lying between them. As DNA, the CDR3 is TGTGCCAGCAGTTTATCGCGGGGGCCTCTTTACGAGCAGTACTTC. It specifies CASSLSRGPLYEQYF.

The V gene is TRBV7-3, the J gene TRBJ2-7; 9 nucleotides agree with TRBD1. There are 16 residues in the CDR3. CDR1 SGHTA and CDR2 FQGTGA come from the germline V gene. The V gene end was trimmed by 2 bases and the J gene end by 1 base; junction bases not matched to a gene: 6. CDR3 residues: CASSLGGTGSSYEQYF. CDR3 nucleotides: TGTGCCAGCAGCTTAGGGGGGACAGGGAGTTCCTACGAGCAGTACTTC.

The V and J genes are TRBV19 and TRBJ2-7, with 7 bases that match TRBD1. Germline V CDR1 and CDR2: LNHDA, SQIVND (reference sequence). The CDR3 length is 13 residues. The J segment lost 2 bases and the V segment lost 3 bases, leaving 1 base of the junction unmatched. The CDR3 here is CASSMQGAYEQYF. CDR3 DNA: TGTGCCAGTAGTATGCAGGGGGCCTACGAGCAGTACTTC.